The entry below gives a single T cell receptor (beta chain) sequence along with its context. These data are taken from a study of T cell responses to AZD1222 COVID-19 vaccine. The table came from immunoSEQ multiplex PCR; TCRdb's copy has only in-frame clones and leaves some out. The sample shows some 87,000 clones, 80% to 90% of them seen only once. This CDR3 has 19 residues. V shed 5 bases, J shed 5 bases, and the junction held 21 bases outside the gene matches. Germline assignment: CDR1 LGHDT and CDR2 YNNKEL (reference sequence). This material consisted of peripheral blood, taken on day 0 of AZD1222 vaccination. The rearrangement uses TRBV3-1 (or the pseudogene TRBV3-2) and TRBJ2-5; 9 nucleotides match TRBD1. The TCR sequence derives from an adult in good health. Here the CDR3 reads CASSSSRGPEGQGDETQYF. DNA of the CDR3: TGTGCCAGCAGCAGCAGTCGAGGGCCAGAGGGACAGGGAGATGAGACCCAGTACTTC.